This T cell receptor (beta chain) stems from a study of T cells in localized non-small cell lung cancer. Measured with immunoSEQ multiplex PCR; TCRdb has only the in-frame clones, and not every one. The table has roughly 35,000 clones, 87% seen once; the top ten hold roughly 6.5%. Between the trimmed V and J ends, which lost 6 bases and 3 bases, there was a span of 17 bases. Germline-derived CDR1 and CDR2 are SQVTM and ANQGSEA. The CDR3 contains 14 residues. Sample: peripheral blood, taken before any cancer treatment. The TCR originated in a woman aged 35-75 years with stage I lung adenocarcinoma. The chain combines TRBV29-1 with TRBJ1-1, with D uncertain. DNA of the CDR3: TGCAGCGTCCCTAGAGGGCTTAGCGACACTGAAGCTTTCTTT. Protein sequence: CSVPRGLSDTEAFF.